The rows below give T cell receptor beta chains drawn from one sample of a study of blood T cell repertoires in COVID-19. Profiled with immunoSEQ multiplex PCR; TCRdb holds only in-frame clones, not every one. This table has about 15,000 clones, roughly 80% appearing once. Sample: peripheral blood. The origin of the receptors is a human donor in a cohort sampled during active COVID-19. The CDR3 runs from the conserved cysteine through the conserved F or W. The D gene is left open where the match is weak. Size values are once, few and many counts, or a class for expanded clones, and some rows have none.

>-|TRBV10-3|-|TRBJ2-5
CAISDLDRETQYF
TGTGCCATCAGTGACCTGGACAGAGAGACCCAGTACTTC
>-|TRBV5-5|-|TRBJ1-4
CASSLGQVNEKLFF
TGTGCCAGCAGCTTGGGACAGGTGAATGAAAAACTGTTTTTT
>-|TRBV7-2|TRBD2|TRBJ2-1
CASSLSLAGGGNEQFF
TGTGCCAGCAGCCTATCGCTAGCGGGAGGGGGGAATGAGCAGTTCTTC
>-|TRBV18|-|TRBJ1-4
CASSPAIHGEKLFF
TGTGCCAGCTCACCAGCGATCCACGGGGAAAAACTGTTTTTT
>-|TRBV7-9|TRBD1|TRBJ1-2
CASSLAEGARGYTF
TGTGCCAGCAGCTTAGCGGAGGGGGCGCGGGGCTACACCTTC
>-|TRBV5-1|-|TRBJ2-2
CASTDRQNTGELFF
TGCGCCAGCACCGACAGGCAGAACACCGGGGAGCTGTTTTTT
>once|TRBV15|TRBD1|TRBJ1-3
CATSRGGALAGTAGNTIYF
TGTGCCACCAGCAGAGGTGGGGCCCTTGCTGGGACAGCTGGAAACACCATATATTTT
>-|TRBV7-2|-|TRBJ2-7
CASSLDLGVYEQYF
TGTGCCAGCAGCTTAGATCTAGGCGTCTACGAGCAGTACTTC
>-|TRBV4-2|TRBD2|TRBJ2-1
CASSQGLAGDNEQFF
TGTGCCAGCAGCCAAGGACTAGCGGGAGACAATGAGCAGTTCTTC
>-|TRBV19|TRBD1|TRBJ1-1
CASSNGGPGQGGTEAFF
TGTGCCAGTAGTAACGGGGGACCGGGACAGGGCGGAACTGAAGCTTTCTTT
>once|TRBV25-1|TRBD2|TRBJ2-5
CASSRGLAGTQETQYF
TGTGCCAGCAGTAGGGGACTAGCGGGGACTCAAGAGACCCAGTACTTC
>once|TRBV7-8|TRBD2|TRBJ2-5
CASSLVGLVETQYF
TGTGCCAGCAGCTTAGTGGGACTAGTGGAGACCCAGTACTTC
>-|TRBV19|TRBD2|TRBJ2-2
CASSMGGTSIGTGELFF
TGTGCCAGTAGTATGGGGGGGACTAGCATCGGCACCGGGGAGCTGTTTTTT
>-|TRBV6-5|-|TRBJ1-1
CASSFGGAAVNTEAFF
TGTGCCAGCAGTTTCGGCGGGGCAGCCGTGAACACTGAAGCTTTCTTT
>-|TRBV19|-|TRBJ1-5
CASSVTSQGQPQHF
TGTGCCAGTAGTGTGACCTCCCAGGGTCAGCCCCAGCATTTT
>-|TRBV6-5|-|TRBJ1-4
CASSHGLDEKLFF
TGTGCCAGCAGCCACGGACTAGATGAAAAACTGTTTTTT
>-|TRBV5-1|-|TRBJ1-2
CASSRQGFKDGYTF
TGCGCCAGCAGCCGCCAGGGGTTTAAGGATGGCTACACCTTC
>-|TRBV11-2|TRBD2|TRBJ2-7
CASSLGLAAYEQYF
TGTGCCAGCAGCTTAGGACTAGCGGCTTACGAGCAGTACTTC
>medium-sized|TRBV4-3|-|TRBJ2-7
CASSQSAGNIYEQYF
TGCGCCAGCAGCCAATCCGCAGGGAATATCTACGAGCAGTACTTC
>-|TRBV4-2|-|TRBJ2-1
CASSQDGGGYNEQFF
TGTGCCAGCAGCCAAGATGGTGGAGGCTACAATGAGCAGTTCTTC
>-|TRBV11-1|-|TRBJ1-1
CASSLRPNTEAFF
TGTGCCAGCAGCCTCAGGCCTAACACTGAAGCTTTCTTT
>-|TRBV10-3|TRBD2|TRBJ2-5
CATSAGTSGSQETQYF
TGTGCCACCTCAGCTGGGACTAGCGGGAGTCAAGAGACCCAGTACTTC
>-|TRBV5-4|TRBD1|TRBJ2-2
CASSTLTGGAYGELFF
TGTGCCAGCAGCACCTTGACAGGGGGCGCTTACGGGGAGCTGTTTTTT
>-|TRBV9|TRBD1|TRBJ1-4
CASSVSGTDEKLFF
TGTGCCAGCAGCGTTTCCGGGACAGATGAAAAACTGTTTTTT
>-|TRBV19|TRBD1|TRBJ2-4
CASSLYSTGDGKNIQYF
TGTGCCAGTAGTCTTTACTCGACAGGGGACGGCAAAAACATTCAGTACTTC
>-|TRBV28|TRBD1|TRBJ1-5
CASSLGQGGGQPQHF
TGTGCCAGCAGTCTTGGACAGGGTGGAGGTCAGCCCCAGCATTTT
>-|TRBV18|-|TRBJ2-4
CASSPPSRGAIAKNIQYF
TGTGCCAGCTCACCACCGTCTCGCGGGGCAATAGCCAAAAACATTCAGTACTTC
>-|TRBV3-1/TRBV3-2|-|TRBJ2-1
CASSQVSEQFF
TGTGCCAGCAGCCAAGTTAGCGAGCAGTTCTTC
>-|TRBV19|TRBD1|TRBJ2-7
CASSIQGAQGEQYF
TGTGCCAGTAGTATACAGGGGGCGCAAGGCGAGCAGTACTTC
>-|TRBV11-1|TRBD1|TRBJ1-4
CASSAGTGFEKLFF
TGTGCCAGCAGCGCCGGGACAGGGTTTGAAAAACTGTTTTTT
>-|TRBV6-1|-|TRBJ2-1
CASSEFARGPYNEQFF
TGTGCCAGCAGTGAATTTGCCAGGGGACCCTACAATGAGCAGTTCTTC
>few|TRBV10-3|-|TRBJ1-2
CAISESGLLLANYGYTF
TGTGCCATCAGTGAGTCCGGATTGCTCCTAGCTAACTATGGCTACACCTTC
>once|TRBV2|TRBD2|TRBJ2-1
CASKLGLAGGNEQFF
TGTGCCAGCAAGTTGGGACTAGCGGGAGGTAATGAGCAGTTCTTC
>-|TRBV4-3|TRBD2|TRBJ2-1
CASSQDSLAGSNEQFF
TGCGCCAGCAGCCAAGACAGCCTAGCGGGGTCCAATGAGCAGTTCTTC
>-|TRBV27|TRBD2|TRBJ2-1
CASSILGTSGKNEQFF
TGTGCCAGCAGCATTCTCGGGACTAGCGGAAAGAATGAGCAGTTCTTC
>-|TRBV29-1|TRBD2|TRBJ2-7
CSVPGGRLGGEQYF
TGCAGCGTGCCCGGGGGGAGACTCGGAGGCGAGCAGTACTTC
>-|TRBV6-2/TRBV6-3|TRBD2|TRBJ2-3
CASSYTPLVAGGSTDTQYF
TGTGCCAGCAGTTACACCCCCCTGGTAGCGGGGGGGTCGACAGATACGCAGTATTTT
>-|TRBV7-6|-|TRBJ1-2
CASSPSASANYGYTF
TGTGCCAGCAGCCCCTCTGCGTCTGCTAACTATGGCTACACCTTC